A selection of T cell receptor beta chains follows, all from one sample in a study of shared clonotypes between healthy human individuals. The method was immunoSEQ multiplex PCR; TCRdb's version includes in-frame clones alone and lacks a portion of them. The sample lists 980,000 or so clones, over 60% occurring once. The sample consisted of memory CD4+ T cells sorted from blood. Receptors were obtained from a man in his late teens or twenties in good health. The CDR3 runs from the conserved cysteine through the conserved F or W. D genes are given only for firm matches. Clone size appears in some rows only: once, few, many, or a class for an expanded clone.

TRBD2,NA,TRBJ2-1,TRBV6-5,CASSYSGTSWNEQFF,TGTGCCAGCAGTTACTCGGGGACTAGTTGGAATGAGCAGTTCTTC
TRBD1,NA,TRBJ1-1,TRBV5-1,CASSSSGGWNTEAFF,TGCGCCAGCAGCTCCTCAGGGGGCTGGAACACTGAAGCTTTCTTT
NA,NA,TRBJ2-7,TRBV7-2,CASSSGVSREQYF,TGTGCCAGCAGTTCAGGGGTCTCCCGCGAGCAGTACTTC
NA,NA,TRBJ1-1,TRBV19,CASRPRGGNTEAFF,TGTGCCAGTAGACCCCGGGGGGGGAACACTGAAGCTTTCTTT
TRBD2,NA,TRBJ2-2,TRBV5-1,CASSPLSSGSTGELFF,TGCGCCAGCAGCCCTCTTTCTAGCGGGAGTACCGGGGAGCTGTTTTTT
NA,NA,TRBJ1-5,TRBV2,CASSDMNSNQPQHF,TGTGCCAGCAGTGACATGAATAGCAATCAGCCCCAGCATTTT
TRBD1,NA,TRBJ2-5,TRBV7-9,CASSLGGQEETQYF,TGTGCCAGCAGCTTAGGGGGACAGGAAGAGACCCAGTACTTC
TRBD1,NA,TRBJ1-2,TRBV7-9,CASSLQLGQVNYGYTF,TGTGCCAGCAGCTTACAGCTTGGACAGGTTAACTATGGCTACACCTTC
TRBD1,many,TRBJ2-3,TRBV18,CASSPGTGGPDTQYF,TGTGCCAGCTCCCCCGGGACAGGGGGCCCAGATACGCAGTATTTT
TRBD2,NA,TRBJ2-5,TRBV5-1,CASSLLPGGQETQYF,TGCGCCAGCAGCTTGCTCCCGGGAGGCCAAGAGACCCAGTACTTC
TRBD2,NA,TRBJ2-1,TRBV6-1,CASSELGGRGGQFF,TGTGCCAGCAGTGAATTAGGAGGGAGGGGCGGACAGTTCTTC
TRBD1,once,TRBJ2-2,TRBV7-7,CASSLRGQAPGELFF,TGTGCTAGCAGCTTACGAGGACAGGCCCCCGGGGAGCTGTTTTTT
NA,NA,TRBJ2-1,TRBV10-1,CASSESSSLKPEQFF,TGCGCCAGCAGTGAGTCGAGTAGTCTCAAGCCTGAGCAGTTCTTC
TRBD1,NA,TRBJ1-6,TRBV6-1,CASSGQGWNSPLHF,TGTGCCAGCAGTGGACAGGGGTGGAATTCACCCCTCCACTTT
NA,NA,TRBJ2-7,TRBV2,CASSEENSYEQYF,TGTGCCAGCAGTGAGGAGAACTCCTACGAGCAGTACTTC
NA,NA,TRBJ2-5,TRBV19,CASSRESKAETQYF,TGTGCCAGTAGTAGGGAGTCGAAGGCGGAGACCCAGTACTTC
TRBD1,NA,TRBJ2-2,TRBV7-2,CASSYPTGGTGELFF,TGTGCCAGCAGCTACCCGACAGGGGGCACCGGGGAGCTGTTTTTT
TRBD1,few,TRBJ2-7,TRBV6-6,CASSYLTGGKYEQYF,TGTGCCAGCAGTTACCTTACAGGGGGCAAATACGAGCAGTACTTC
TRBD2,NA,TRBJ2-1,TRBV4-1,CASSSLGLSYNEQFF,TGCGCCAGCAGCTCCCTGGGACTATCCTACAATGAGCAGTTCTTC
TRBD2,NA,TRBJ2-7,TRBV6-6,CASTSGTYEQYF,TGTGCCAGCACCAGCGGGACGTACGAGCAGTACTTC
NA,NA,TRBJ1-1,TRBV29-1,CSVEDQVRTTEAFF,TGCAGCGTTGAAGATCAGGTCAGGACCACTGAAGCTTTCTTT
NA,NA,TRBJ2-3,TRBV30,CAWSGRGPPTPDTQYF,TGTGCCTGGAGTGGGCGCGGTCCTCCTACGCCAGATACGCAGTATTTT